The entry that follows covers one T cell receptor beta chain sequence. The antigen remains undetermined. This sample is part of a study of breast tumors, draining lymph nodes, adjacent tissues. Study-wide results and caveats: Tumor and nontumor repertoires were significantly more similar in luminal-like than in basal-like breast cancer. Tumor TCR diversity was below lymph nodes but above nontumor tissue. Data only fit, rather than demonstrated, lymph node origin of most tumor T cells. Findings are consistent with lymph node origin and intratumoral expansion of most tumor T cells.

TCRdb processed the multiplex PCR reads anew with MiXCR; each CDR3 protein has one entry. This sample has roughly 11,000 distinct CDR3 sequences; over 45% occur once, and the top ten carry around a third. This CDR3 is built from 11 residues. The germline CDR1 and CDR2 sequences are MNHNS and SASEGT. Trimming stripped 6 bases from V and 7 bases from J, with 6 bases between. Sequenced sample: breast tumor tissue. The rearrangement uses TRBV6-1 and TRBJ1-4; no definite D call. The receptor was derived from a female donor with breast cancer. Some clones in this sample may be carry-over from other donors' samples. As DNA, the CDR3 is TGTGCCAGCAGGGGAGGTGAAAAACTGTTTTTT. Protein sequence: CASRGGEKLFF.